This T cell receptor beta chain comes out of a study of blood T cell repertoires in COVID-19. Study in general: T cells, B-cell-depleted T cells, or PBMCs provided the cDNA or gDNA that served as material.

In the original workflow: The authors estimated nucleated cell counts from reference gene primer amplification. Clones were sequenced by immunoSEQ multiplex PCR, and TCRdb holds only the in-frame ones, with some missing. The V and J calls and clone size were taken over from that table, and D and trimming were inferred from the DNA. The sample has over 60,000 clones; about 88% are singletons. Trimming left V 5 bases short and J 10 bases short, with 15 bases between. Germline CDR1 reads GTSNPN; CDR2 reads SVGIG (reference sequence). This CDR3 is 12 amino acids long. Sequencing used peripheral blood. The genes are TRBV30 and TRBJ2-1; possible D gene TRBD1, 5 bases. This clonotype was obtained from a man older than 75 with acute or convalescent COVID-19. CDR3 amino acids: CAWGRVLGEQFF. The CDR3 DNA is TGTGCCTGGGGCAGGGTCCTTGGAGAGCAGTTCTTC.